Included here is one T cell receptor (beta chain) sequence, with context. One junction end disagrees with the germline gene, perhaps due to a read error. Both 60 Vbeta primers and 13 Jbeta primers went into the PCR. Assay used: immunoSEQ multiplex PCR; TCRdb lists only in-frame clones, some missing. Of 150,000 to 200,000 clones in the sample, about 80% were seen once. The data were obtained in a study of cytomegalovirus exposure and HLA in healthy donors. CDR3 length: 15 residues. Germline V gives CDR1 SEHNR, CDR2 FQNEAQ (reference sequence). The receptor comes from a man in his thirties or forties in good health and CMV-seropositive. V is TRBV7-9 and J is TRBJ2-3, with a weak D call TRBD2 (6 bases). The sample was PBMCs. As DNA, the CDR3 is TGTTCCAGCAGCAGGTGGCGGGGAAACACAGATACGCAGTATTTT. Amino acids: CSSSRWRGNTDTQYF.